Listed below are T cell receptor beta chains from one sample, sequenced in a study of CD8 T cells in ankylosing spondylitis. A single record per CDR3 protein comes from TCRdb applying MiXCR to the 5' RACE reads. The sample has around 440,000 distinct CDR3 sequences; about 15% are singletons. The specimen was blood, either unsorted or a sorted T cell fraction (not recorded which). All receptors come from a male donor with ankylosing spondylitis. Both conserved end residues are part of each CDR3. D genes are given only for firm matches. Clone size is shown for a subset of rows, as once, few, many or a class of expanded clone.

NA,TRBJ2-6,few,TRBV13,TGTGCCAGCAGCCACTACAGACACTCTGGGGCCAACGTCCTGACTTTC,CASSHYRHSGANVLTF
NA,TRBJ1-6,few,TRBV18,TGTGCCAGCTCACCGGCCGGGAGGGGGTCTAATTCACCCCTCCACTTT,CASSPAGRGSNSPLHF
NA,TRBJ2-1,NA,TRBV6-2/TRBV6-3,TGTGCCAGCACCCGGGGGGCCAGGTACAATGAGCAGTTCTTC,CASTRGARYNEQFF
NA,TRBJ1-5,NA,TRBV29-1,TGCAGCGTTGTAGAGCAGATCAATCAGCCCCAGCATTTT,CSVVEQINQPQHF
TRBD2,TRBJ2-5,few,TRBV9,TGTGCCAGCAGCGTAGCGGGGCGGGGGGAGACCCAGTACTTC,CASSVAGRGETQYF
NA,TRBJ1-1,NA,TRBV6-2/TRBV6-3,TGTGCCAGCAGGCTTAGAGCAAAGGAGAACACTGAAGCTTTCTTT,CASRLRAKENTEAFF
NA,TRBJ2-3,NA,TRBV9,TGTGCCAGCAGCGTAGCGGCGGGGCTAGATACGCAGTATTTT,CASSVAAGLDTQYF
NA,TRBJ2-7,few,TRBV10-2,TGCGCCAGCAGTGAGAATGGAATAGCTAGTGCCTACGAGCAGTACTTC,CASSENGIASAYEQYF
NA,TRBJ2-3,few,TRBV28,TGTGCCAGCGTTACGTCGGGAGCTAGCACAGATACGCAGTATTTT,CASVTSGASTDTQYF
TRBD2,TRBJ2-5,few,TRBV9,TGTGCCAGCAGCGTAGGTAATAGCGGGACCCTCCAAGAGACCCAGTACTTC,CASSVGNSGTLQETQYF
NA,TRBJ2-5,NA,TRBV4-1,TGCGCCAGCAGACCACACACCGGGACAAAAGAGACCCAGTACTTC,CASRPHTGTKETQYF
NA,TRBJ2-1,NA,TRBV6-5,TGTGCCAGCAGTTACCAGTCTGGGGGGCAAAATGAGCAGTTCTTC,CASSYQSGGQNEQFF
NA,TRBJ2-7,NA,TRBV27,TGTGCCAGCAGTTTAGTATGGCCGAGCTACGAGCAGTACTTC,CASSLVWPSYEQYF
TRBD1,TRBJ1-5,NA,TRBV6-5,TGTGCCAGCGTTGGTACAGGGGTTAGCAATCAGCCCCAGCATTTT,CASVGTGVSNQPQHF
NA,TRBJ2-6,few,TRBV27,TGTGCCAGCAGTTCATTTTCTGGGGCCAACGTCCTGACTTTC,CASSSFSGANVLTF
NA,TRBJ2-7,NA,TRBV5-1,TGCGCCAGCAGCTTGGACGGAGGCGGTGGGTACGAGCAGTACTTC,CASSLDGGGGYEQYF
TRBD2,TRBJ2-7,NA,TRBV27,TGTGCCAGCAGACTAGCGGGGGCTAGGGAGCAGTACTTC,CASRLAGAREQYF
NA,TRBJ2-3,NA,TRBV5-5,TGTGCCAGCAGCGCTCCGGGACCCGAACTCAATACGCAGTATTTT,CASSAPGPELNTQYF